The next 24 T cell receptor beta chains were all read from a single sample in a study of brain T cells in children with intractable seizures. Only in-frame clones appear in the TCRdb table, and some are missing; sequencing was by immunoSEQ multiplex PCR. The sample carries approximately 110,000 clones, roughly 92% recorded once. The source was peripheral blood, collected at surgery. These receptors came from a boy under two years old with hemimegalencephaly and intractable seizures.

The chain uses TRBV5-4 and TRBJ1-2; 7 positions match TRBD1. This CDR3 comprises 15 residues. The germline V gene encodes CDR1 SGHNT and CDR2 YYREEE (reference sequence). The J segment lost 1 base and the V segment lost 3 bases, leaving 6 bases of the junction unmatched. The CDR3 DNA reads as TGTGCCAGCAGCTGGACAGGTGGAGTTAACTATGGCTACACCTTC. Residues: CASSWTGGVNYGYTF.

V usage is TRBV7-2 and J usage is TRBJ2-3; 8 positions match TRBD2. Germline CDR1 SGHTA, CDR2 FQGNSA. Unmatched junction bases numbered 12, after V lost 5 bases and J lost 8 bases. The CDR3 length is 15 residues. The CDR3 DNA reads TGTGCCAGCAGCGCGGGGGGTATTGGCTATGGTACGCAGTATTTT. Its translation: CASSAGGIGYGTQYF. The complete variable domain, with remaining parts taken from reference TRBV7-2 and TRBJ2-3, reads GAGVSQSPSNKVTEKGKDVELRCDPISGHTALYWYRQSLGQGLEFLIYFQGNSAPDKSGLPSDRFSAERTGGSVSTLTIQRTQQEDSAVYLCASSAGGIGYGTQYFGPGTRLTVL.

The chain couples TRBV18 to TRBJ2-7; TRBD2 agrees at 9 bases. Germline CDR1 KGHSH, CDR2 LQKENI. J was trimmed by 3 bases and V by 6 bases; bases with no gene match: 12. This CDR3 has 16 residues. The CDR3 nucleotides are TGTGCCAGCTCTCCGGCGGTAGCGGGGGTTATCTACGAGCAGTACTTC. It specifies CASSPAVAGVIYEQYF. Using reference TRBV18 and TRBJ2-7 for the parts outside the CDR3, the full variable domain is NAGVMQNPRHLVRRRGQEARLRCSPMKGHSHVYWYRQLPEEGLKFMVYLQKENIIDESGMPKERFSAEFPKEGPSILRIQQVVRGDSAAYFCASSPAVAGVIYEQYFGPGTRLTVT.

CDR3 protein: CASSYTGRSYGYTF. CDR3 nucleotides: TGTGCCAGCAGTTACACAGGGAGGAGCTATGGCTACACCTTC. The chain uses TRBV6-5 and TRBJ1-2, with a possible D match to TRBD1 (6 bases). The V gene's germline CDR1 is MNHEY and CDR2 SVGAGI. The CDR3 is 14 amino acids. V was trimmed by 2 bases and J by 4 bases, leaving 11 bases between them.

This clone was counted a single time. The rearrangement joins TRBV7-2 to TRBJ2-5, with D tentatively TRBD2 (5 bases). CDR3 length: 14 residues. The V gene lost 6 bases and the J gene lost 1 base, with 12 bases spanning the gap. Germline CDR1 reads SGHTA; CDR2 reads FQGNSA. The CDR3 sequence: CASRPIAIQETQYF. The CDR3 nucleotides are TGTGCCAGCAGGCCCATAGCGATCCAAGAGACCCAGTACTTC.

The CDR3: CASSLGPLASGELFF. The CDR3 DNA sequence: TGTGCCAGCAGCTTGGGGCCCCTAGCGTCCGGGGAGCTGTTTTTT. V gene TRBV5-4 combines with J gene TRBJ2-2, with D maybe TRBD2 (6 bases). This CDR3 has 15 amino acids. Germline CDR1 SGHNT, CDR2 YYREEE (reference sequence). V was pared by 0 bases and J by 6 bases, with 12 bases between.

This sequence joins TRBV2 and TRBJ2-1; weak D call: TRBD2 (6 bases). Germline loops: CDR1 SNHLY, CDR2 FYNNEI. Trimming removed 0 bases from V and 6 bases from J, with 9 bases in between. There are 14 residues in the CDR3. CDR3 loop: CASSEAETSNEQFF. DNA of the CDR3: TGTGCCAGCAGTGAAGCGGAGACTAGCAATGAGCAGTTCTTC.

V usage is TRBV19 and J usage is TRBJ2-5; TRBD2 agrees at 9 bases. This CDR3 has 17 residues. V lost 3 bases and J lost 1; bases outside the gene matches: 9. Germline loops: CDR1 LNHDA, CDR2 SQIVND (reference sequence). The CDR3 here is CASSILGVAGVQETQYF. The CDR3 DNA follows: TGTGCCAGTAGTATCCTGGGGGTAGCGGGAGTCCAAGAGACCCAGTACTTC.

This clone was picked up one time. The V and J genes are TRBV23-1 and TRBJ1-2; 9 bases are a match to TRBD1. TRBV23-1 belongs to the ORF category, with a function that is uncertain. The CDR3 runs 18 residues. The J segment lost 0 bases and the V segment lost 0 bases, leaving 8 bases of the junction unmatched. The CDR3, as DNA: TGCGCCAGCAGTCAATCGTGGGGACAGGGCCCCCCTAACTATGGCTACACCTTC. Protein: CASSQSWGQGPPNYGYTF.

This rearrangement joins TRBV28 to TRBJ2-3, with D perhaps TRBD2 (6 bases). The CDR3 runs 15 residues. CDR1 is MDHEN and CDR2 is SYDVKM in the germline V gene. V lost 5 bases and J 6 bases, leaving 18 bases between the germline ends. The CDR3 loop reads CASSPTLGGGDTQYF. The CDR3 DNA follows: TGTGCCAGCAGTCCCACCCTCGGGGGTGGGGATACGCAGTATTTT.

This clone was seen a few times. The V and J genes are TRBV28 and TRBJ1-5; D ambiguous. The CDR3 spans 15 residues. With 6 bases removed from V and 4 bases from J, the gap between germline ends came to 16 bases. Germline CDR1 reads MDHEN; CDR2 reads SYDVKM. The CDR3 DNA sequence: TGTGCCAGCAGCTCAGGAGGAGAAGGGAATCAGCCCCAGCATTTT. It is translated as CASSSGGEGNQPQHF.

This chain joins TRBV6-2 or TRBV6-3 and TRBJ2-1; D possibly matches TRBD1 or TRBD2 (5 bases each). CDR3 size: 13 residues. Germline V CDR1 and CDR2: MNHEY, SVGEGT. The V end was cut by 1 base, the J end by 10 bases, with 11 bases between. CDR3 coding DNA: TGTGCCAGCAGTTACTACCGGGGCCACGAGCAGTTCTTC. This translates into CASSYYRGHEQFF.

The chain couples TRBV5-1 to TRBJ1-1, with 7 bases fitting TRBD1. V was clipped by 4 bases and J by 2 bases; unmatched bases: 8. The CDR3 totals 15 residues. Germline assignment: CDR1 SGHRS and CDR2 YFSETQ. The chain's CDR3 is CASSTGQSINTEAFF. CDR3 bases: TGCGCCAGCAGCACGGGACAGTCGATCAACACTGAAGCTTTCTTT.

The chain links TRBV5-4 to TRBJ2-4, with unresolved D. Trimming cost V 1 base and J 0 bases, with 5 bases left between them. Germline-derived CDR1 and CDR2 are SGHNT and YYREEE (reference sequence). The CDR3 covers 14 residues. The CDR3 spells CASSLLEAKNIQYF. The CDR3 DNA reads TGTGCCAGCAGCTTGCTAGAAGCCAAAAACATTCAGTACTTC.

This clone was picked up one time. The V gene is TRBV28, the J gene TRBJ1-3; maybe TRBD1 (5 bases). The V end lost 5 bases, the J end lost 7 bases, and 12 bases lay between the germline ends. Germline CDR1 reads MDHEN; CDR2 reads SYDVKM. CDR3 length equals 13 residues. The CDR3 loop reads CASSIMAGNTIYF. The CDR3 DNA sequence: TGTGCCAGCAGTATAATGGCAGGGAACACCATATATTTT.

The count of this clone is one. The J gene is TRBJ1-6, the V gene TRBV7-6; 7 bases are a match to TRBD1. The junction had 6 bases not matched to a gene; V was cut back by 1 base and J by 6 bases. Germline lookup yields CDR1 SGHVS and CDR2 FNYEAQ. This CDR3 has 16 amino acids. Here the CDR3 reads CASSLEAGGGNSPLHF. The DNA of the CDR3 is TGTGCCAGCAGCTTAGAGGCAGGGGGGGGTAATTCACCCCTCCACTTT.

The V call is TRBV5-1, the J call TRBJ1-2; no firm D call. The V end was cut by 5 bases, the J end by 4 bases, with 18 bases between. This CDR3 has 15 residues. CDR1 SGHRS and CDR2 YFSETQ come from the germline V gene. The CDR3: CASRYTIGRSYGYTF. The CDR3 bases are TGCGCCAGCAGATATACTATAGGGCGCTCCTATGGCTACACCTTC.

The J gene is TRBJ2-7, the V gene TRBV28, with unresolved D. Germline V gene sequence: CDR1 MDHEN, CDR2 SYDVKM. V shed 2 bases and J shed 2 bases, with 13 bases lying between them. The CDR3 length is 15 residues. CDR3 nucleotides: TGTGCCAGCAGTTTACTTGGCCAGGACCCCTACGAGCAGTACTTC. Protein product: CASSLLGQDPYEQYF.

The genes are TRBV10-3 and TRBJ2-7, with D possibly being TRBD2 (6 bases). Germline V CDR1 and CDR2: ENHRY, SYGVKD. CDR3 size: 16 residues. The CDR3 DNA is TGTCCGATCGGAGTAGCGGCCCTGATTTTTTCCTACGAGCAGTACTTC. Translation gives CPIGVAALIFSYEQYF.

The V call is TRBV27, the J call TRBJ1-2; no definite D call. This CDR3 spans 14 amino acids. Germline V lookup: CDR1 MNHEY, CDR2 SMNVEV (reference sequence). The V and J ends lost 5 bases and 4 bases respectively, with 14 bases between them. The CDR3 DNA sequence: TGTGCCAGCAGTCGGACTGGCATTGGCTATGGCTACACCTTC. Its translation: CASSRTGIGYGYTF.

The rearrangement joins TRBV19 to TRBJ2-1; no definite D call. Germline lookup yields CDR1 LNHDA and CDR2 SQIVND (reference sequence). The CDR3 contains 12 residues. V lost 5 bases, J lost 2 bases, and 4 bases lay in between. This chain's CDR3 is CASSFTYNEQFF. CDR3 nucleotides: TGTGCCAGTAGTTTCACCTACAATGAGCAGTTCTTC.

V and J are TRBV7-9 and TRBJ1-2; perhaps TRBD1 as D (6 bases). The germline V and J ends were trimmed by 5 bases and 8 bases, with 15 bases remaining between them. This CDR3 has 13 residues. The V gene's germline CDR1 is SEHNR and CDR2 FQNEAQ (reference sequence). CDR3 nucleotides: TGTGCCAGCAGCATCCTGCAAGGGGGGGGCTACACCTTC. Translating it yields CASSILQGGGYTF.

The chain couples TRBV6-1 to TRBJ1-1; 9 bases align to TRBD1. The CDR3 runs to 18 residues. CDR1 MNHNS and CDR2 SASEGT come from the germline V gene. V shed 0 bases and J 0 bases; nucleotides not matched to a gene: 8. The CDR3 protein is CASSEAGQGLGLNTEAFF. DNA for the CDR3: TGTGCCAGCAGTGAAGCGGGACAGGGTTTGGGGTTGAACACTGAAGCTTTCTTT.

This sequence joins TRBV6-5 and TRBJ1-1; the D is unclear. This CDR3 contains 14 residues. The ends were cut back, 4 bases at V and 4 bases at J, with 13 bases in the middle. Germline CDR1 is MNHEY and CDR2 is SVGAGI. CDR3 in amino acids: CASSLQAGGTEAFF. CDR3 coding DNA: TGTGCCAGCAGTTTGCAGGCGGGCGGCACTGAAGCTTTCTTT.